This record covers a single T cell receptor (beta chain). The data are from a study of blood T cell repertoires in COVID-19. Study context: Samples of COVID-19 (acute and convalescent) were obtained from the United States, Italy and Spain. In each case, the material was cDNA or gDNA derived from T cells, B-cell-depleted T cells, or PBMCs.

V shed 2 bases, J shed 3 bases, and the junction held 8 bases outside the gene matches. This CDR3 has 16 amino acids. Per the germline V gene, CDR1 is MNHEY and CDR2 is SVGAGI. The authors' processing: Estimation of nucleated cell counts was performed using reference gene primer amplification. Sequencing was performed with immunoSEQ multiplex PCR; in TCRdb, only in-frame clones are kept and a portion is missing. V, J and clone size are those of that table, while D and trimming were read from the DNA. This sample has tens of thousands of clones; around 84% occur once, and the top ten carry about 38%. The chain employs TRBV6-5 and TRBJ2-7; 9 nucleotides align to TRBD1. Sequenced material: peripheral blood. This sequence was found in an older man with acute or convalescent COVID-19. CDR3 protein: CASSYIMDRGIYEQYF. As DNA, the CDR3 is TGTGCCAGCAGTTACATAATGGACAGGGGCATCTACGAGCAGTACTTC.